This T cell receptor beta chain was obtained from a study of PD-1 blockade in classical Hodgkin lymphoma. Exposure to brentuximab vedotin varied, and each patient had relapsed following autologous stem cell transplantation. This clone was recorded a few times. Its antigen is undetermined. The repertoire was sequenced with immunoSEQ multiplex PCR; TCRdb's copy has only in-frame clones and lacks some. In the table there are 10,000 to 12,000 clones, about 68% of which are singletons. Germline V gene data show CDR1 as GTSNPN and CDR2 as SVGIG (reference sequence). Trimming left V 0 bases short and J 9 bases short, with 12 bases between. There are 13 residues in the CDR3. Study-level findings and limits: Exclusion covered patients beginning nivolumab under 1 year post-ASCT. CD4+ TCR diversity, unlike CD8+, climbed significantly by C4D1.

The sequence derives from a human donor with classical Hodgkin lymphoma. The V call is TRBV30, the J call TRBJ2-1; D gene unclear. Material: peripheral blood mononuclear cells (PBMCs), obtained at baseline. The CDR3 DNA reads TGTGCCTGGAGTGTATGGATCGCCCGTGAGCAGTTCTTC. Protein product: CAWSVWIAREQFF. Combining the CDR3 with reference TRBV30 and TRBJ2-1 gives the whole variable domain SQTIHQWPATLVQPVGSPLSLECTVEGTSNPNLYWYRQAAGRGLQLLFYSVGIGQISSEVPQNLSASRPQDRQFILSSKKLLLSDSGFYLCAWSVWIAREQFFGPGTRLTVL.